This TCR beta chain came from a study of sequential checkpoint blockade in melanoma. Looking at the study overall: Arm A got nivolumab then ipilimumab; arm B the reverse, 1:1. Both treatment sequences were followed by maintenance nivolumab.

The length of the CDR3 is 13 residues. Trimming removed 5 bases at V and 7 bases at J, with 12 bases between. Germline V gene sequence: CDR1 LNHDA, CDR2 SQIVND (reference sequence). The assay was immunoSEQ multiplex PCR, and TCRdb's table has in-frame clones only and misses some. The sample shows more than 5,000 clones, around 59% of them seen only once. Sample treatment: randomized to nivolumab then ipilimumab (arm A) or the reverse (arm B). Sorted cells were live CD3+CD8+, lacking CD19 and CD56, from PBMCs. This TCR was recovered from a human donor with melanoma. The sequencing here drew on CD8+ T cells sorted from blood (inferred from file names), taken from a patient given nivolumab and ipilimumab in sequence. The J gene is TRBJ2-1, the V gene TRBV19; D perhaps matches TRBD1 (5 bases). The CDR3, as DNA: TGTGCCAGTAGTCTATCCGCAGGGAATGAGCAGTTCTTC. It specifies CASSLSAGNEQFF.